What follows are 26 T cell receptor beta chains derived from one specimen sequenced in a study of blood T cell repertoires in COVID-19. Sequencing was performed with immunoSEQ multiplex PCR; in TCRdb, only in-frame clones are kept and a portion is missing. Found here are roughly 250,000 clones, about 88% of them singletons; the top ten hold under 2.5%. The specimen sequenced was peripheral blood. The source of these receptors is a woman aged 40 to 55 who had recovered from COVID-19.

CDR3 region: CAWEVGGVETQYF. The CDR3 DNA reads as TGTGCCTGGGAGGTGGGAGGTGTAGAGACCCAGTACTTC. J is TRBJ2-5 and V is TRBV30; the D gene is possibly TRBD2 (6 bases). Germline V gives CDR1 GTSNPN, CDR2 SVGIG (reference sequence). The CDR3 runs to 13 residues. Trimming cost V 5 bases and J 4 bases, with 14 bases left between them.

This chain links TRBV5-1 with TRBJ1-4; 10 nucleotides line up with TRBD1. CDR3 length equals 15 residues. V trimming: 4 bases; J trimming: 7 bases; junction bases outside the gene matches: 7. CDR1 and CDR2 (germline): SGHRS, YFSETQ. CDR3 nucleotides: TGCGCCAGCAGCACCGACAGGGGGCGGGGTGAAAAACTGTTTTTT. Translation gives CASSTDRGRGEKLFF.

The gene calls are TRBV9 and TRBJ2-3; 9 nucleotides line up with TRBD2. The CDR3 loop spans 19 amino acids. The ends lost 3 bases at V and 4 bases at J; junction bases unmatched: 18. The germline gives CDR1 SGDLS, CDR2 YYNGEE. CDR3 region: CASSAPFGGRGLGSDTQYF. CDR3 nucleotides: TGTGCCAGCAGCGCTCCCTTTGGCGGGAGGGGCCTAGGGTCAGATACGCAGTATTTT.

This chain uses TRBV6-1 with TRBJ2-7; 7 nucleotides line up with TRBD2. The CDR3 extends over 14 amino acids. Losses at the gene ends were 1 base for V and 3 bases for J; bases not matched to a gene: 3. CDR1 and CDR2 from the germline V gene are MNHNS and SASEGT. The CDR3 sequence: CASSEVGGVYEQYF. CDR3 nucleotide sequence: TGTGCCAGCAGTGAAGTTGGGGGGGTCTACGAGCAGTACTTC.

This sequence joins TRBV2 and TRBJ2-7, with D perhaps TRBD1 (6 bases). Germline V gene sequence: CDR1 SNHLY, CDR2 FYNNEI. The length of the CDR3 is 14 residues. Trimming stripped 2 bases from V and 1 base from J, with 9 bases between. CDR3 nucleotide sequence: TGTGCCAGCAGTGAATACACAGGGTCCTACGAGCAGTACTTC. Translated, it gives CASSEYTGSYEQYF.

This clone was counted only a few times. The chain uses TRBV4-1 and TRBJ2-1; TRBD2 agrees at 7 bases. The V gene's germline CDR1 is MGHRA and CDR2 YSYEKL. V gave up 4 bases and J gave up 2 bases; unmatched junction bases: 8. The CDR3 is 16 residues long. CDR3 in DNA: TGCGCCAGCAGCCTGACCGGGACTACGACCTACAATGAGCAGTTCTTC. Translating it yields CASSLTGTTTYNEQFF.

This chain links TRBV28 with TRBJ1-6; no definite D call. This CDR3 has 14 residues. Trimming stripped 8 bases from V and 7 bases from J, with 15 bases between. Germline CDR1 reads MDHEN; CDR2 reads SYDVKM. The DNA for the CDR3 is TGTGCCAGCGAGAGCAAGCCCGCGAATTCACCCCTCCACTTT. Encoded protein: CASESKPANSPLHF. The full variable domain, completed using reference TRBV28 and TRBJ1-6, is DVKVTQSSRYLVKRTGEKVFLECVQDMDHENMFWYRQDPGLGLRLIYFSYDVKMKEKGDIPEGYSVSREKKERFSLILESASTNQTSMYLCASESKPANSPLHFGNGTRLTVT.

The rearrangement links TRBV29-1 to TRBJ2-5; 7 bases align to TRBD1. The germline V gene has CDR1 SQVTM and CDR2 ANQGSEA. The CDR3 is 13 residues long. V shed 5 bases and J 4 bases; nucleotides not matched to a gene: 7. This chain's CDR3 is CSVRAGGRETQYF. In DNA form, the CDR3 reads TGCAGCGTTCGGGCAGGGGGTAGAGAGACCCAGTACTTC.

This clone occurred a few times. V gene TRBV29-1 combines with J gene TRBJ2-7; 8 bases align to TRBD1. V gave up 7 bases and J gave up 3 bases; unmatched junction bases: 2. The CDR3 has 11 amino acids. From germline, CDR1 is SQVTM and CDR2 ANQGSEA. CDR3 sequence (DNA): TGCAGCGGGGGACAGGTCTACGAGCAGTACTTC. Protein sequence: CSGGQVYEQYF.

The CDR3: CASSYIGPAYGYTF. The CDR3 DNA reads as TGCGCCAGCAGTTATATTGGGCCGGCCTATGGCTACACCTTC. The chain carries TRBV5-1 and TRBJ1-2; D remains ambiguous. From germline, CDR1 is SGHRS and CDR2 YFSETQ. The CDR3 runs 14 residues. V lost 5 bases and J lost 4, with 15 bases in between.

V is TRBV24-1 and J is TRBJ2-2; 9 nucleotides match TRBD1. Trimming at V came to 7 bases and at J to 5 bases, leaving 7 bases not matched to a gene. Germline V gives CDR1 KGHDR, CDR2 SFDVKD. The CDR3 has 15 residues. In DNA form, the CDR3 reads TGTGCCACCAGCGGCCGACAGGGGGGGACCGGGGAGCTGTTTTTT. Its translation: CATSGRQGGTGELFF.

The chain joins TRBV2 to TRBJ2-5; 7 nucleotides line up with TRBD1. Germline CDR1 is SNHLY and CDR2 is FYNNEI. This CDR3 comprises 14 residues. The J segment lost 3 bases and the V segment lost 5 bases, leaving 6 bases of the junction unmatched. For the CDR3, the DNA is TGTGCCAGCAGTAGAAGTGGACAGGAAGAGACCCAGTACTTC. Its protein is CASSRSGQEETQYF.

This sequence joins TRBV11-3 and TRBJ1-2; D is unresolved. Trimming took 0 bases from V and 3 from J, leaving 14 bases between them. Germline V gene data show CDR1 as SGHNT and CDR2 as YENEEA. The CDR3 covers 16 residues. CDR3 loop: CASSLDRGGGDYGYTF. The CDR3 DNA is TGTGCCAGCAGCTTAGATCGAGGCGGTGGAGACTATGGCTACACCTTC. Complete variable domain (other parts from reference TRBV11-3 and TRBJ1-2): EAGVVQSPRYKIIEKKQPVAFWCNPISGHNTLYWYLQNLGQGPELLIRYENEEAVDDSQLPKDRFSAERLKGVDSTLKIQPAELGDSAVYLCASSLDRGGGDYGYTFGSGTRLTVV.

The CDR3 region has the DNA TGTGCCAGCAGTGAGGGAACTGGGCTAGCGGGAGTCTCTGGGGCCAACGTCCTGACTTTC. It specifies CASSEGTGLAGVSGANVLTF. The rearrangement uses TRBV2 and TRBJ2-6, with 10 bases matching TRBD2. J gave up 0 bases and V 3 bases, and 11 bases lay outside the gene matches. This CDR3 is built from 20 residues. CDR1 and CDR2 (germline): SNHLY, FYNNEI.

This chain links TRBV19 with TRBJ1-4; 11 nucleotides match TRBD1. V lost 7 bases to trimming and J lost 0 bases; unmatched junction nucleotides: 7. This CDR3 comprises 17 residues. The V gene's germline CDR1 is LNHDA and CDR2 SQIVND (reference sequence). For the CDR3, the DNA is TGTGCCAGTAAGGACAGGGGGCGCTCCCCAACTAATGAAAAACTGTTTTTT. It yields the protein CASKDRGRSPTNEKLFF.

In DNA, the CDR3 is TGTGCCAGTAGTATTTCGGACAGGGTCTCCTACAATGAGCAGTTCTTC. Translation gives CASSISDRVSYNEQFF. The genes are TRBV19 and TRBJ2-1; 8 bases are a match to TRBD1. Germline V gene lookup returns CDR1 LNHDA and CDR2 SQIVND (reference sequence). CDR3 length: 16 amino acids. After removal of 3 bases from V and 0 bases from J, the junction contained 4 bases not matched to a gene.

The chain's CDR3 is CASSQGYSGRGTDTQYF. CDR3 sequence (DNA): TGTGCCAGCAGCCAAGGTTATAGCGGGAGAGGCACAGATACGCAGTATTTT. The genes are TRBV14 and TRBJ2-3, with 9 bases aligning to TRBD2. V trimming: 1 base; J trimming: 1 base; junction bases outside the gene matches: 6. The CDR3 sequence is 17 residues long. CDR1 is SGHDN and CDR2 is FVKESK in the germline V gene.

The chain recombines TRBV10-3 with TRBJ2-5, with 7 bases aligning to TRBD1. This CDR3 is built from 13 residues. Trimming cost V 6 bases and J 1 base; bases outside gene matches: 2. Germline CDR1 is ENHRY and CDR2 is SYGVKD. In DNA, the CDR3 is TGTGCCATCAGCGGGACAGTCCAAGAGACCCAGTACTTC. Amino acid sequence: CAISGTVQETQYF.

V and J are TRBV5-1 and TRBJ1-5; D ambiguous. The germline V gene encodes CDR1 SGHRS and CDR2 YFSETQ. CDR3 length: 15 amino acids. Between the trimmed V and J ends, which lost 0 bases and 5 bases, there was a span of 12 bases. The CDR3 here is CASSLDGRYHQPQHF. CDR3 DNA sequence: TGCGCCAGCAGCTTGGATGGCAGGTACCATCAGCCCCAGCATTTT.

The rearrangement joins TRBV27 to TRBJ1-5; 7 nucleotides line up with TRBD1. Germline values: CDR1 MNHEY, CDR2 SMNVEV (reference sequence). This CDR3 spans 18 amino acids. J was trimmed by 2 bases and V by 5 bases; bases with no gene match: 15. CDR3: CASSPDRTGTGGNQPQHF. DNA of the CDR3: TGTGCCAGCAGTCCTGATCGGACAGGAACAGGCGGCAATCAGCCCCAGCATTTT.

The CDR3 bases are TGTGCCAGCAGGGCCCCCGGGTTCGTCGGGGGCACCGGGGAGCTGTTTTTT. It specifies CASRAPGFVGGTGELFF. The chain recombines TRBV27 with TRBJ2-2; TRBD2 is a possible D gene (6 bases). CDR1 and CDR2 (germline): MNHEY, SMNVEV (reference sequence). The germline V and J ends were trimmed by 6 bases and 4 bases, with 21 bases remaining between them. This CDR3 comprises 17 residues.

This clone was picked up a small number of times. The chain links TRBV10-3 to TRBJ1-2, with 8 bases aligning to TRBD1. The CDR3 spans 13 residues. Losses at the gene ends were 10 bases for V and 3 bases for J; bases not matched to a gene: 7. Germline-derived CDR1 and CDR2 are ENHRY and SYGVKD. The CDR3 reads CASQGANDYGYTF. DNA of the CDR3: TGTGCCAGTCAGGGGGCGAATGACTATGGCTACACCTTC.

This chain connects TRBV19 to TRBJ2-1, with D maybe TRBD1 (6 bases). The CDR3 length is 13 residues. CDR1 LNHDA and CDR2 SQIVND come from the germline V gene (reference sequence). V gave up 6 bases and J gave up 7 bases, with 13 bases separating them. CDR3 sequence reads: CASSRLTGNEQFF. CDR3 in DNA: TGTGCCAGTAGCCGACTAACAGGGAATGAGCAGTTCTTC. The complete variable domain, with remaining parts taken from reference TRBV19 and TRBJ2-1, reads DGGITQSPKYLFRKEGQNVTLSCEQNLNHDAMYWYRQDPGQGLRLIYYSQIVNDFQKGDIAEGYSVSREKKESFPLTVTSAQKNPTAFYLCASSRLTGNEQFFGPGTRLTVL.

The CDR3 DNA follows: TGTGCCAGCAGTAAACAGGGGGTCGGCAACGAGCAGTACTTC. This translates into CASSKQGVGNEQYF. This chain links TRBV6-6 with TRBJ2-7, with 8 positions matching TRBD1. In germline, CDR1 is MNHNY, CDR2 SVGAGI (reference sequence). CDR3 length equals 14 residues. After removal of 5 bases from V and 5 bases from J, the junction contained 8 bases not matched to a gene.

The chain employs TRBV19 and TRBJ1-1; 7 bases match TRBD1. The ends lost 5 bases at V and 1 base at J; junction bases unmatched: 4. Germline V gives CDR1 LNHDA, CDR2 SQIVND (reference sequence). The CDR3 spans 14 residues. CDR3 in DNA: TGTGCCAGTAGTCGGGGGACAGCGAACACTGAAGCTTTCTTT. Its translation: CASSRGTANTEAFF.

The V gene is TRBV2, the J gene TRBJ2-3; TRBD1 is a possible D gene (5 bases). Germline V CDR1 and CDR2: SNHLY, FYNNEI. The V end was cut by 3 bases, the J end by 0 bases, with 10 bases between. The CDR3 loop spans 15 amino acids. Here the CDR3 DNA reads TGTGCCAGCAGTGATAGGGGATCCAGCACAGATACGCAGTATTTT. It codes for CASSDRGSSTDTQYF.